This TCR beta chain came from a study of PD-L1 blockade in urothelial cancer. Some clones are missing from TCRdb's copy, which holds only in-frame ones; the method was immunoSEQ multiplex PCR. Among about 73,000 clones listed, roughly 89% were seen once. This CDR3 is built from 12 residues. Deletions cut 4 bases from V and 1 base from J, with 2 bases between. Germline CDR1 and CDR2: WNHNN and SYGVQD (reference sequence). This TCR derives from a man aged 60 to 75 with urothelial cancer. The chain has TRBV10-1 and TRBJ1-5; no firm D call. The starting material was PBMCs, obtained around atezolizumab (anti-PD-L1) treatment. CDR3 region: CASSASNQPQHF. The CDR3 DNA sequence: TGCGCCAGCAGTGCGAGCAATCAGCCCCAGCATTTT.